This TCR beta chain was identified in a study of blood T cells in healthy people across ages. Germline trimming cut 6 bases from V and 5 bases from J; bases unmatched to any gene: 4. The germline gives CDR1 MNHEY, CDR2 SVGEGT. CDR3 length equals 13 residues. Through a sample-barcoded 5' primer and a J-beta primer mix, a second PCR was run for about 6 to 12 cycles. Each CDR3 protein is one row after TCRdb ran MiXCR on the 5' RACE reads. The sample shows 1.4 million to 1.5 million distinct CDR3 sequences, 35% to 45% of them seen only once. They isolated at least 6 million PBMCs from each sample. This clonotype occurred a few times.

The material sequenced was blood. This TCR derives from a woman aged 18-30 years in good health. The rearrangement uses TRBV6-2 or TRBV6-3 and TRBJ2-5, with 9 bases fitting TRBD2. DNA of the CDR3: TGTGCCAGCAGCCGTAGCGGGAGCGAGACCCAGTACTTC. Amino acid sequence: CASSRSGSETQYF.